The 26 T cell receptor beta chains listed next were all sequenced from one sample in a study of cytomegalovirus exposure and HLA in healthy donors. The PCR had 60 Vbeta and 13 Jbeta primers. Here immunoSEQ multiplex PCR was the method, and the copy in TCRdb shows in-frame clones only, minus some. The table includes 58,000 or so clones, roughly 71% detected once. Material: PBMCs. These receptors all stem from a man between 50 and 59 years old in good health and CMV-seropositive.

V and J are TRBV28 and TRBJ1-5, with a possible D match to TRBD1 (6 bases). Trimming cost V 5 bases and J 7 bases, with 18 bases left between them. This CDR3 comprises 15 residues. Germline V CDR1 and CDR2: MDHEN, SYDVKM. The CDR3 region has the DNA TGTGCCAGCAGTCTAAGGGGGGGGCGGGGGCAGCCCCAGCATTTT. Protein product: CASSLRGGRGQPQHF.

This clone was counted a single time. Distinct nucleotide sequences in the sample also encode this CDR3. The chain has TRBV29-1 and TRBJ2-7, with 11 bases identical to TRBD2. The CDR3 has 14 amino acids. Germline CDR1 is SQVTM and CDR2 is ANQGSEA. V was pared by 4 bases and J by 6 bases, with 8 bases of the junction left unmatched. The CDR3, as DNA: TGCAGCGTTGTTAGCGGGAGGGCCGCGGGCGAGCAGTACTTC. Protein: CSVVSGRAAGEQYF.

The rearrangement uses TRBV9 and TRBJ1-2, with unresolved D. Between the trimmed V and J ends, which lost 0 bases and 1 base, there was a span of 13 bases. The CDR3 is 16 residues long. Per the germline V gene, CDR1 is SGDLS and CDR2 is YYNGEE. CDR3 DNA sequence: TGTGCCAGCAGCGTAGCTTCACGGACTTATAACTATGGCTACACCTTC. This encodes CASSVASRTYNYGYTF.

The genes are TRBV6-5 and TRBJ2-1, with a possible D match to TRBD2 (6 bases). This CDR3 has 15 residues. Germline V gene sequence: CDR1 MNHEY, CDR2 SVGAGI. V lost 1 base and J 3 bases, leaving 10 bases between the germline ends. The CDR3 loop is CASSYFTGDYNEQFF. The DNA for the CDR3 is TGTGCCAGCAGTTACTTCACGGGAGACTACAATGAGCAGTTCTTC.

V gene TRBV7-3 combines with J gene TRBJ1-1, with 7 bases identical to TRBD1. The V and J ends lost 2 bases and 2 bases, in that order; junction bases with no gene match: 2. Germline CDR1 reads SGHTA; CDR2 reads FQGTGA. This CDR3 is built from 14 residues. DNA of the CDR3: TGTGCCAGCAGCTTAGGGACAGAAAACACTGAAGCTTTCTTT. Translated, it gives CASSLGTENTEAFF.

The rearrangement joins TRBV19 to TRBJ2-3; TRBD1 might be the D (6 bases). V lost 7 bases to trimming and J lost 2 bases, with 13 bases between them. Germline CDR1 LNHDA, CDR2 SQIVND (reference sequence). This CDR3 comprises 14 residues. The CDR3 here is CASKTGWSTDTQYF. CDR3 bases: TGTGCCAGTAAAACAGGGTGGTCCACAGATACGCAGTATTTT.

This sequence joins TRBV2 and TRBJ1-5; D perhaps matches TRBD1 (5 bases). CDR3 length: 13 amino acids. The germline CDR1 and CDR2 sequences are SNHLY and FYNNEI. The V end lost 9 bases, the J end lost 3 bases, and 12 bases lay between the germline ends. The CDR3 region is CASSGGNNQPQHF. Written as DNA, the CDR3 is TGTGCCAGTAGCGGGGGTAACAATCAGCCCCAGCATTTT.

V and J are TRBV2 and TRBJ1-1, with 8 bases fitting TRBD1. The CDR3 consists of 15 residues. CDR1 SNHLY and CDR2 FYNNEI come from the germline V gene. J gave up 6 bases and V 6 bases, and 12 bases lay outside the gene matches. In DNA, the CDR3 is TGTGCCAGCAGATACCACGGACAGGGTTGGCCTGAAGCTTTCTTT. It yields the protein CASRYHGQGWPEAFF. Filled out from reference TRBV2 and TRBJ1-1, the complete variable domain reads EPEVTQTPSHQVTQMGQEVILRCVPISNHLYFYWYRQILGQKVEFLVSFYNNEISEKSEIFDDQFSVERPDGSNFTLKIRSTKLEDSAMYFCASRYHGQGWPEAFFGQGTRLTVV.

CDR3: CASSSDRVGNQPQHF. In DNA form, the CDR3 reads TGTGCCAGCAGCTCGGACAGGGTCGGCAATCAGCCCCAGCATTTT. The rearrangement joins TRBV5-6 to TRBJ1-5, with 8 nucleotides matching TRBD1. Germline-derived CDR1 and CDR2 are SGHDT and YYEEEE. J gave up 2 bases and V 3 bases, and 4 bases lay outside the gene matches. The CDR3 consists of 15 residues.

This chain joins TRBV5-1 and TRBJ1-1; perhaps TRBD1 as D (6 bases). The CDR3 covers 15 residues. Trimming shortened V by 3 bases and J by 4 bases, and 16 bases separated the two germline ends. The germline CDR1 and CDR2 sequences are SGHRS and YFSETQ. The CDR3 here is CASSSLTGFVTEAFF. CDR3 DNA sequence: TGCGCCAGCAGCTCCCTGACAGGATTTGTCACTGAAGCTTTCTTT.

This clone showed up just a few times. The chain employs TRBV29-1 and TRBJ2-7; D remains unclear. This CDR3 region has 12 residues. Germline lookup yields CDR1 SQVTM and CDR2 ANQGSEA. Trimming removed 7 bases from V and 2 bases from J, with 12 bases in between. The DNA for the CDR3 is TGCAGCGGACAAACTTCAGCCTACGAGCAGTACTTC. This encodes CSGQTSAYEQYF.

The chain carries TRBV5-8 and TRBJ1-5; 8 nucleotides agree with TRBD1. The CDR3 loop spans 15 amino acids. Unmatched junction bases numbered 6, after V lost 0 bases and J lost 7 bases. Germline V gene data show CDR1 as SGHTS and CDR2 as YDEGEE. CDR3: CASSLDDRGWQPQHF. The CDR3 bases are TGTGCCAGCAGCTTGGACGACAGGGGTTGGCAGCCCCAGCATTTT.

A few counts support this clone. The J gene is TRBJ2-1, the V gene TRBV7-9; TRBD2 matches 8 bases. The ends lost 5 bases at V and 15 bases at J; junction bases unmatched: 9. Germline V gene data show CDR1 as SEHNR and CDR2 as FQNEAQ (reference sequence). CDR3 length: 12 amino acids. CDR3 sequence: CASSSRDREGFF. DNA for the CDR3: TGTGCCAGCAGCAGTCGGGACCGGGAGGGGTTCTTC.

The V gene is TRBV6-6, the J gene TRBJ2-7; 7 bases line up with TRBD1. The V segment lost 5 bases and the J segment 3 bases; nucleotides outside the gene matches: 4. There are 13 residues in the CDR3. Germline V gene sequence: CDR1 MNHNY, CDR2 SVGAGI (reference sequence). The CDR3 reads CASSGTGVYEQYF. The CDR3 region has the DNA TGTGCCAGCAGTGGAACAGGGGTCTACGAGCAGTACTTC.

The chain is built from TRBV28 and TRBJ2-7; TRBD1 aligns across 7 bases. Germline V lookup: CDR1 MDHEN, CDR2 SYDVKM. The CDR3 sequence is 15 residues long. Trimming at V came to 3 bases and at J to 3 bases, leaving 8 bases not matched to a gene. The CDR3 DNA sequence: TGTGCCAGCAGTTTGGCGGCAGGGACAGACTACGAGCAGTACTTC. Protein product: CASSLAAGTDYEQYF.

This sequence joins TRBV28 and TRBJ2-7; D remains ambiguous. Germline lookup yields CDR1 MDHEN and CDR2 SYDVKM. V lost 5 bases, J lost 4 bases, and 6 bases lay in between. The CDR3 sequence is 11 residues long. Here the CDR3 reads CASSTPYEQYF. DNA of the CDR3: TGTGCCAGCAGTACACCATACGAGCAGTACTTC.

This clone has only one observation. The V call is TRBV7-3, the J call TRBJ2-1; 11 bases map to TRBD2. The V segment lost 6 bases and the J segment 0 bases; nucleotides outside the gene matches: 13. CDR1 and CDR2 from the germline V gene are SGHTA and FQGTGA. The CDR3 runs to 19 residues. Here the CDR3 reads CASSLGVAGGLSSYNEQFF. The CDR3 DNA reads TGTGCCAGCAGTTTAGGCGTAGCGGGAGGGCTTAGCTCCTACAATGAGCAGTTCTTC.

The V gene is TRBV5-1, the J gene TRBJ2-1, with 8 bases matching TRBD1. Germline V gives CDR1 SGHRS, CDR2 YFSETQ. V was pared by 0 bases and J by 2 bases, with 4 bases of the junction left unmatched. This CDR3 is 16 amino acids long. The CDR3: CASSLVGQGTYNEQFF. DNA for the CDR3: TGCGCCAGCAGCTTGGTCGGACAGGGCACCTACAATGAGCAGTTCTTC.

This rearrangement joins TRBV27 to TRBJ2-7; the match to TRBD2 covers 8 bases. The length of the CDR3 is 16 residues. V was clipped by 0 bases and J by 1 base; unmatched bases: 5. Germline values: CDR1 MNHEY, CDR2 SMNVEV (reference sequence). The CDR3 sequence: CASSLSVAGQSYEQYF. The CDR3 DNA reads as TGTGCCAGCAGTTTATCGGTAGCGGGGCAATCCTACGAGCAGTACTTC.

This clone showed up just a few times. The chain carries TRBV5-4 and TRBJ1-2; 8 bases are shared with TRBD1. V was pared by 1 base and J by 8 bases, with 7 bases of the junction left unmatched. Germline CDR1 is SGHNT and CDR2 is YYREEE (reference sequence). The CDR3 is made up of 14 amino acids. Here the CDR3 reads CASSLLAPGGGYTF. CDR3 bases: TGTGCCAGCAGCTTGTTGGCGCCAGGGGGCGGCTACACCTTC.

The genes are TRBV9 and TRBJ2-5, with 7 bases lining up with TRBD1. From germline, CDR1 is SGDLS and CDR2 YYNGEE. With V trimmed by 0 bases and J by 2 bases, 1 base remained unmatched. The length of the CDR3 is 14 residues. CDR3 loop: CASSVAGQQETQYF. CDR3 nucleotides: TGTGCCAGCAGCGTAGCGGGACAGCAAGAGACCCAGTACTTC. The full variable domain, completed using reference TRBV9 and TRBJ2-5, is DSGVTQTPKHLITATGQRVTLRCSPRSGDLSVYWYQQSLDQGLQFLIQYYNGEERAKGNILERFSAQQFPDLHSELNLSSLELGDSALYFCASSVAGQQETQYFGPGTRLLVL.

This clone was detected only a few times. The chain couples TRBV7-9 to TRBJ2-7, with 8 positions matching TRBD1. Germline CDR1 SEHNR, CDR2 FQNEAQ (reference sequence). Trimming removed 7 bases from V and 1 base from J; junction bases left unmatched: 9. This CDR3 is built from 15 residues. The CDR3 DNA is TGTGCCAGCAACCCGACAGGGGAAGTGTCCTACGAGCAGTACTTC. This sequence encodes CASNPTGEVSYEQYF.

The rearrangement joins TRBV27 to TRBJ2-5, with 13 bases fitting TRBD2. The germline V gene has CDR1 MNHEY and CDR2 SMNVEV (reference sequence). The CDR3 length is 18 residues. J lost 6 bases, V lost 3 bases, and 13 bases had no gene match. This chain's CDR3 is CASSFGLAGDRLSQTQYF. CDR3 nucleotides: TGTGCCAGCAGTTTCGGACTAGCGGGAGATCGTCTCAGCCAGACCCAGTACTTC.

This clone was observed a handful of times. The V and J genes are TRBV4-2 and TRBJ1-5; D gene uncertain. V dropped 0 bases and J dropped 3 bases, with 12 bases sitting between them. The CDR3 loop spans 16 amino acids. Per germline, CDR1 LGHNA and CDR2 YNFKEQ. CDR3 sequence: CASSQDMGRNNQPQHF. CDR3 nucleotides: TGTGCCAGCAGCCAAGATATGGGCAGGAACAATCAGCCCCAGCATTTT.

The rearrangement links TRBV9 to TRBJ2-7; 8 bases are shared with TRBD2. The germline V gene has CDR1 SGDLS and CDR2 YYNGEE. J was trimmed by 1 base and V by 3 bases; bases with no gene match: 9. This CDR3 has 16 amino acids. CDR3 DNA sequence: TGTGCCAGCAGCGCCCGGGAGCGGGAGCCATCCTACGAGCAGTACTTC. As protein: CASSAREREPSYEQYF.

The chain carries TRBV27 and TRBJ2-7; D may be TRBD2 (6 bases). The germline CDR1 and CDR2 sequences are MNHEY and SMNVEV (reference sequence). Trimming removed 6 bases from V and 2 bases from J, with 17 bases in between. The CDR3 totals 15 residues. CDR3 DNA sequence: TGTGCCAGCAGCTCCCGGGCGGGGAATACCTACGAGCAGTACTTC. Translated: CASSSRAGNTYEQYF.